This TCR beta chain was documented in a study of cytomegalovirus exposure and HLA in healthy donors (dated by TCRdb to 2016 to 2017). At the level of the whole study: In an earlier analysis of approximately 640 of the donors, 276 Gb of sequence data and 95 million to 130 million unique TCR beta sequences from roughly 180 million T cells were reported. Every repertoire in the discovery cohort had been generated on one and the same sequencing platform. The study aimed to test whether cataloging public T cell receptors could reveal signatures of past pathogen exposure. Using immunosequencing, the study profiled T cell repertoires from fewer than 700 subjects and related those repertoires to cytomegalovirus serostatus. To study patterns of TCR occurrence, a later analysis re-analyzed previously published TCR beta repertoires from 600 to 750 donors and added high-resolution HLA genotyping. An early release that covered around 590 HLA-typed donors contained about 290 gigabases of sequencing data and tens of millions of unique TCR sequences. To decide whether each TCR beta V gene segment behaved as functional or pseudogenic, an earlier analysis of some 600 of the donors relied on high-throughput TCR beta sequencing. Among the approximately 430 genotyped donors, 75% to 90% belonged to the genetic ancestry cluster associated with self-reported Caucasian donors. Donor age, sex, ethnicity and CMV serostatus were compiled together with the repertoire data. High-throughput TCR immunosequencing, statistical association of individual TCRs with disease status, and machine learning were combined to predict cytomegalovirus infection status. In the later analysis, no new phenotypic data were used to find candidate immune exposures; instead, reliance was placed on TCR beta sequences and their occurrence across donors. Typing coverage varied by locus: roughly 629-630 donors for A, B, C, DRB1 and DQB1; roughly 560 for DQA1; around 610 for DPA1; roughly 470 for DPB1. A separate validation cohort of approximately 130 different subjects was used in addition to the approximately 670-subject first cohort. Because of strong linkage in the cohort, five DR-DQ haplotypes were treated as single units for association and clustering. Across some 400 genotyped donors of the cohort, an average of roughly 250,000 unique TCR beta nucleotide sequences per donor were sequenced, and roughly 17% of those sequences were non-productive. In a later genetic analysis, genome-wide SNP genotypes for about three fifths of the 666 donors were used, and that subset was treated as a discovery cohort. Class I and class II HLA loci were covered by the typing at four-digit resolution. Study-wide findings and limitations: This cohort had only TCR beta chains sequenced, and the lack of alpha or paired-chain data limited which features could be detected. A further reported finding was that TCR beta sequences accurately predicted the HLA-A and HLA-B alleles for most subjects in the first cohort. A later analysis associated 15,000 to 20,000 TCR beta sequences with specific HLA alleles at a false discovery rate of 0.05. Cytomegalovirus status was reported to be diagnosed by the classifier with high specificity and sensitivity in both the original and validation cohorts. Because the 87-base-pair reads could not distinguish some IMGT-functional V segments, including TRBV6-2 and TRBV6-3, those segments were excluded. A later analysis found that TCR association rates varied across HLA loci, with DRB1 alleles showing the most associated TCRs and HLA-C alleles the fewest. Most TCR sequences were seen in very few donors, while some public TCRs were found in many individuals. According to the authors, the approach could potentially be generalized to other disease states and immunological phenotypes. Linkage disequilibrium might explain the correlated functional status among segregating V segments, but an unknown experimental factor could not be ruled out. In vitro tests confirmed that a few of the cytomegalovirus-associated TCR beta chains recognize cytomegalovirus antigens. Sequencing depth was assumed to be roughly uniform across donors in the presence/absence analyses, though that assumption may not hold. Most CMV-associated TCR beta chains appeared to be HLA-restricted in a later analysis, and the HLA associations seemed to be driven largely by CMV exposure. According to a later analysis, parvovirus B19, influenza, CMV and Epstein-Barr virus appeared linked to several top co-occurrence clusters. The sequencing pipeline was judged likely to have produced a cluster of highly shared sequence variants as a technical artifact. An association between a missense DCLRE1C variant and V-gene and J-gene trimming of TCR beta chains was found in a later genetic analysis and replicated in an independent cohort. An earlier analysis of around 600 of the donors showed that most TCR beta V segments appeared in productive rearrangements either about 87% or about 30% of the time, which broadly matched IMGT annotations. Because counts were too low, approximately 15 rarely observed V segments, including chromosome 9 orphons, were excluded from the earlier analysis of under 650 of the donors. CMV serostatus was the only immune exposure information available for the cohort. Compared with the approximately 670-donor mean, donors in an Asian-associated ancestry cluster had fewer N-insertions in productive TCRs, according to a later genetic analysis. In a later analysis, HLA-associated TCR beta chains were found to be more clonally expanded and to have lower generation probabilities than equally common non-associated chains. Because HLA typing was missing for some donors at each locus, association tests included only the typed subset. Strong co-occurrence of HLA alleles, especially DR and DQ, made assigning TCR associations to individual alleles difficult. A total of 150 to 200 TCR beta chains were listed by the study as associated with cytomegalovirus.

The cysteine opens and the phenylalanine closes a CDR3 of 14 amino acids. Of the read, only the CDR3 DNA is kept; its 42 bases are in frame from base 1. Looking up the germline V gene (reference sequence) yields CDR1 MNHEY and CDR2 SMNVEV. V is trimmed back by 5 bases and J by 4 bases, and the junction contains 8 bases that no gene match accounts for. The cohort consisted of some 670 healthy bone marrow donors. All cohort members were sampled while nominally healthy, although unrecorded immune exposures were likely present. The donor tested CMV seronegative, placing the donor among the approximately 360 seronegative members of the cohort. A peripheral blood sample was collected from each donor, and TCR beta sequencing was performed on peripheral blood mononuclear cells. The Qiagen DNeasy Blood Extraction Kit was used to extract genomic DNA from the blood cell samples. The receptor library was made with the immunoSEQ multiplex PCR assay. The multiplex PCR relied on a mix of 60 forward primers for TCR Vbeta segments and 13 reverse primers for TCR Jbeta segments. The CDR3 region of rearranged TCR beta genes was amplified from genomic DNA by a multiplex PCR assay. Amplified TCR beta libraries were sequenced as 87-base-pair reads on the Illumina HiSeq System. Under the source paper's analysis protocol: A later analysis counted about 80 million unique TCR beta chains across the 550 to 800 repertoires, and some 11 million of these chains were shared by at least two donors. A nearest-neighbor algorithm error-corrected the raw reads and collapsed the reads into unique sequences, merging closely related sequences to remove PCR and sequencing errors. CDR3 sequences were aligned to IMGT reference sequences to assign V, D and J gene segments. For a sequence to be retained, at least a six-nucleotide match to both a V gene segment and a J gene segment was required. A rearrangement counted as productive if the CDR3 had no stop codons and remained in frame with V and J, and every other rearrangement counted as non-productive. Following IMGT convention, CDR3 was defined as the stretch from the second conserved V-encoded cysteine to the conserved J-encoded phenylalanine. In an earlier analysis of 587 of the donors, sequences lacking an unambiguous match to a single V gene segment were excluded. An earlier analysis of a few hundred of the donors called V segments functional above 56.7% productive rearrangements and segregating when the between-donor standard deviation exceeded 5%. A statistical classification framework was built to diagnose cytomegalovirus status from the catalog of TCR beta chain sequences. In a later analysis, V and J genes were assigned by comparing TCR nucleotide sequences against IMGT/GENE-DB human TR gene sequences. In a later analysis, CDR3 sequences and most-parsimonious VDJ recombination scenarios were assigned using the TCRdist pipeline. In a later analysis, every TCR beta chain was defined by the combination of its CDR3 amino acid sequence and its V-gene family, and reads without a unique V-gene family were dropped. As a way to deal with suspected cross-contamination and a sequencing artifact, a later analysis dropped approximately 570 nucleotide sequences that were highly shared and had low generation probability. A later analysis calculated a clonal expansion index for each public chain from normalized within-repertoire ranks of inferred template counts. A later analysis computed generation probabilities with a VDJ recombination model fitted to out-of-frame rearrangements, and checked the results against IGoR. In a later analysis, TCR-TCR, TCR-HLA and TCR-CMV co-occurrence was scored with hypergeometric tests, and a repertoire-size bias correction was applied to TCR pairs. A later analysis estimated false discovery rates by permuting HLA or CMV assignments 20 times. In a later analysis, co-occurring TCRs were grouped with DBSCAN, and TCRdist sequence similarity was added when clustering was performed within HLA-allele-positive subsets. Repertoires with fewer than 30,000 or more than 120,000 public chains were left out of co-occurrence clustering, as were roughly five repertoires with anomalous nucleotide sharing. Held by TCRdb, this immuneACCESS table contains in-frame sequences only and omits some clones. Under half of the omission traces to an unresolved V gene where checked; the cause of the rest is unknown. The V and J calls and clone size are taken from that table; D and trimming were inferred from the DNA. The data table for this sample lists around 50,000 clones. The ten most abundant clones make up 2% to 2.5% of the sample.

Note on this clone: Its antigen target is currently unknown.

This receptor was obtained from a woman aged 35 to 49 in good health and CMV-seronegative. Sequenced material: PBMCs. Recombination linked TRBV27 to TRBJ2-7; TRBD1 fits 7 bases in the junction. The bases read TGTGCCAGCAGTCAGACCGGGACAGCGTACGAGCAGTACTTC. Its translation reads: CASSQTGTAYEQYF.